This T cell receptor beta chain was profiled in a study of blood T cell repertoires in COVID-19. The CDR3 has 20 amino acids. Unmatched junction bases numbered 13, after V lost 2 bases and J lost 2 bases. Germline CDR1 is MNHEY and CDR2 is SMNVEV (reference sequence). TCRdb's copy holds only in-frame clones and misses some; the assay was immunoSEQ multiplex PCR. Seen here are 250,000 to 400,000 clones, about nine tenths observed once, and the top ten hold under 3%. Source material: peripheral blood. The chain uses TRBV27 and TRBJ2-3; the match to TRBD2 covers 13 bases. This receptor was identified in a woman between 25 and 40 years old with COVID-19, enrolled during active disease. CDR3 nucleotides: TGTGCCAGCAGTTTAAACGGACTAGCGGGAGCGAAAGTAACCACAGATACGCAGTATTTT. This encodes CASSLNGLAGAKVTTDTQYF.